This entry concerns a single T cell receptor (beta chain). Its antigen is as yet unknown. The source of the sample is a study of T cells expressing NK-cell markers. General observations from the study: There were a few donors in whom these clonotypes also led the CD3+CD56-NKG2C+ fraction.

The CDR3 is 14 amino acids. One entry per CDR3 protein, without DNA, is what TCRdb gives after re-calling the 5' RACE reads. This listing includes 500,000 to 700,000 distinct CDR3 sequences. This sequence joins TRBV12-3 or TRBV12-4 and TRBJ1-1; lacking DNA, the TRBD1 call made by TCRdb goes unchecked. The sequenced sample consisted of blood T cells: a sorted CD56 or NKG2C T cell subset, CD4+ or CD8+ T cells, or bulk PBMC T cells (not recorded which). The receptor's source is a man aged 18 to 35 in good health. This chain's CDR3 is CASIPGESVTEAFF.